This entry concerns a single T cell receptor beta chain. Its antigen remains unidentified. V was pared by 6 bases and J by 6 bases, with 12 bases between. The CDR3 runs 12 residues. Germline loops: CDR1 SNHLY, CDR2 FYNNEI. Each CDR3 protein is one row after TCRdb ran MiXCR on the RT-PCR reads. Of 450,000 to 700,000 distinct CDR3 sequences listed, around 13% were seen once; the top ten hold around 10%. The sample belongs to a study of response to subunit inactivated influenza vaccine. Study-level results: That few new T cells are recruited by each seasonal influenza vaccination was the authors' suggestion.

This TCR was sampled from a man in his forties or fifties who received an inactivated influenza vaccine. The sequences come from PBMCs from blood, collected 11 to 12 days after vaccination. This chain links TRBV2 with TRBJ2-7; D call uncertain. CDR3 sequence: CASSPLRREQYF. DNA of the CDR3: TGTGCCAGCAGCCCTTTACGGCGCGAGCAGTACTTC.